Below, one T cell receptor beta chain is given with its context. This sample was included in a study of cytomegalovirus exposure and HLA in healthy donors. The CDR3 runs 15 residues. A multiplex PCR was run with 60 Vbeta primers and 13 Jbeta primers. TCRdb keeps only in-frame clones here, not all; method: immunoSEQ multiplex PCR. Of roughly 160,000 clones listed, roughly 75% are singletons. The specimen was PBMCs. The TCR originated in a female donor in good health and CMV-seronegative. The chain joins TRBV21-1 to TRBJ2-1; no check of the table's D call, TRBD2, against the DNA was made. TRBV21-1 is a recognized pseudogene. The CDR3 spells CASSQRRGENNEQFF. The CDR3 nucleotides are TGTGCCAGCAGCCAAAGACGCGGGGAAAACAATGAGCAGTTCTTC.